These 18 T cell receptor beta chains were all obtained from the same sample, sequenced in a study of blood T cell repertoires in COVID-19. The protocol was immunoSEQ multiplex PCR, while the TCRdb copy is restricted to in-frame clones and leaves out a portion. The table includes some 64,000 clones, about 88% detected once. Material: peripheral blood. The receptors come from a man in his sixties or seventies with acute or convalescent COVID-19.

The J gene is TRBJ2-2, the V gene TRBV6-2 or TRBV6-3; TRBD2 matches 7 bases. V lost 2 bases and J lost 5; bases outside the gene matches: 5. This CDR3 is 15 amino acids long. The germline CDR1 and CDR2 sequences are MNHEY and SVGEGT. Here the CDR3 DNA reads TGTGCCAGCAGTTACGGGGAGGGTCGGACCGGGGAGCTGTTTTTT. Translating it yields CASSYGEGRTGELFF.

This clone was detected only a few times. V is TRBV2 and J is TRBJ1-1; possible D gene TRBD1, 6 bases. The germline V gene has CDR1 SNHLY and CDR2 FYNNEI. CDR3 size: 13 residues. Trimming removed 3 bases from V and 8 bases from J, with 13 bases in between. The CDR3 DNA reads TGTGCCAGCAGTGAGCACAGGGCCACAGAAGCTTTCTTT. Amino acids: CASSEHRATEAFF.

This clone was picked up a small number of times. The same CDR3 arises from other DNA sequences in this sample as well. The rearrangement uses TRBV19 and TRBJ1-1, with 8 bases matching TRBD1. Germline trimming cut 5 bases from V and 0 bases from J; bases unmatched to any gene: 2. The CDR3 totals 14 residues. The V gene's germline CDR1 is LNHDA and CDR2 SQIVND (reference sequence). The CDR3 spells CASSVRGLNTEAFF. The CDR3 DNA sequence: TGTGCCAGTAGTGTCAGGGGGCTGAACACTGAAGCTTTCTTT.

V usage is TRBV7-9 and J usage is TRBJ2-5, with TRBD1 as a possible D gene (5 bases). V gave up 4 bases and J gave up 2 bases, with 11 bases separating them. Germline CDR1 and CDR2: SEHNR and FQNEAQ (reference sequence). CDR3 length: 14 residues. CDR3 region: CASSSPREQETQYF. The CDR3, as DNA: TGTGCCAGCAGCTCCCCCAGGGAACAAGAGACCCAGTACTTC.

The CDR3 reads CATGQVYGYTF. In nucleotides, the CDR3 is TGTGCCACTGGACAGGTCTATGGCTACACCTTC. This chain joins TRBV28 and TRBJ1-2, with 7 bases that match TRBD1. Trimming took 10 bases from V and 4 from J; bases not matched to a gene: 3. The CDR3 runs 11 residues. Germline V CDR1 and CDR2: MDHEN, SYDVKM.

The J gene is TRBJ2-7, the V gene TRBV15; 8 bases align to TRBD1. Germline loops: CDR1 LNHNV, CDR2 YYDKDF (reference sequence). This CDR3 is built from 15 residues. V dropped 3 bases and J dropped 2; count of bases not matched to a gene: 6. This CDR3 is CATSRPGQATYEQYF. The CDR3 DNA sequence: TGTGCCACCAGCAGGCCGGGACAGGCTACCTACGAGCAGTACTTC.

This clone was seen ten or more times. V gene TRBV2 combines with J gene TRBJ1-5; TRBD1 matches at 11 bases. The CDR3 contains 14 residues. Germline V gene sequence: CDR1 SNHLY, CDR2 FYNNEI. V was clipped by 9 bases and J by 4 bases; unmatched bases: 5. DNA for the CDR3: TGTGCCAGTACCGGGACAGGGGGGAATCAGCCCCAGCATTTT. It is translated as CASTGTGGNQPQHF.

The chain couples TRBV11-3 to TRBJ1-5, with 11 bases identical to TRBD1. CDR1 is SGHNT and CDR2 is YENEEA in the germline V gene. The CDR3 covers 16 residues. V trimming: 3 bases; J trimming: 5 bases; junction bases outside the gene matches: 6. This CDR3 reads CASSFSGTGGYQPQHF. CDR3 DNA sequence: TGTGCCAGCAGCTTCTCCGGGACAGGGGGGTATCAGCCCCAGCATTTT.

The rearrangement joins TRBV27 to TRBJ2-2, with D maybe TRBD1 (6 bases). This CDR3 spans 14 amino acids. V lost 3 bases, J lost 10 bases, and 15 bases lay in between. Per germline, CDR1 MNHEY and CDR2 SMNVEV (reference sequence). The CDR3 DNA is TGTGCCAGCAGTTTCCAGGGGTCTGGCTCGGAGCTGTTTTTT. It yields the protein CASSFQGSGSELFF.

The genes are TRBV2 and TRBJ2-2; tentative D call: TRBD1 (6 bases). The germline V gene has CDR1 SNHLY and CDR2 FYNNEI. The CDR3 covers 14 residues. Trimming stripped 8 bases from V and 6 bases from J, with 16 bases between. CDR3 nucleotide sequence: TGTGCCAGCCGTCGGGGACAAGGGGCCGGGGAGCTGTTTTTT. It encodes CASRRGQGAGELFF.

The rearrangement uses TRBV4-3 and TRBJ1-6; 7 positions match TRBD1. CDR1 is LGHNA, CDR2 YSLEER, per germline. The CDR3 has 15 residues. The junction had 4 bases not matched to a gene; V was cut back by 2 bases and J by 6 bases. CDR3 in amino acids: CASSQNRGTNSPLHF. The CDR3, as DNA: TGCGCCAGCAGCCAAAACAGGGGTACTAATTCACCCCTCCACTTT.

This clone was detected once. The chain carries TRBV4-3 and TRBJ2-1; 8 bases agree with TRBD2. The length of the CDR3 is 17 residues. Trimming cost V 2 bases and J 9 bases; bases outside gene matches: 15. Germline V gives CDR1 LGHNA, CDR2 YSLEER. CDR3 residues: CASSQIGAGATSFEQFF. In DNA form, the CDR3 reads TGCGCCAGCAGCCAAATAGGAGCGGGGGCCACTTCTTTTGAGCAGTTCTTC.

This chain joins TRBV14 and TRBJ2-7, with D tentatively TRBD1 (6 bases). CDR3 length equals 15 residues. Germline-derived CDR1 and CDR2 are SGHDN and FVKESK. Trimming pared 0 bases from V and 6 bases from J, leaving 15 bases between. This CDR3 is CASSQDFPRTAEQYF. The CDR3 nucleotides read TGTGCCAGCAGCCAAGATTTCCCCAGGACAGCCGAGCAGTACTTC.

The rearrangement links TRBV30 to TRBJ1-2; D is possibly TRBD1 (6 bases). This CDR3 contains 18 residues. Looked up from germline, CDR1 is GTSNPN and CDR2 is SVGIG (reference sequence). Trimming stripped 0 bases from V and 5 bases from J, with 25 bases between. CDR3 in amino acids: CAWSVLGGTSMTTYGYTF. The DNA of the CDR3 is TGTGCCTGGAGTGTACTAGGGGGGACTAGTATGACGACATATGGCTACACCTTC.

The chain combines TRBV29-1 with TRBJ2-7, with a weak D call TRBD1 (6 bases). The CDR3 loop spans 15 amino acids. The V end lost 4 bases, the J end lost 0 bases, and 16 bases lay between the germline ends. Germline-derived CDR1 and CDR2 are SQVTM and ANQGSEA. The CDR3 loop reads CSVVRKGHYSYEQYF. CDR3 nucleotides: TGCAGCGTTGTACGGAAGGGACACTACTCCTACGAGCAGTACTTC.

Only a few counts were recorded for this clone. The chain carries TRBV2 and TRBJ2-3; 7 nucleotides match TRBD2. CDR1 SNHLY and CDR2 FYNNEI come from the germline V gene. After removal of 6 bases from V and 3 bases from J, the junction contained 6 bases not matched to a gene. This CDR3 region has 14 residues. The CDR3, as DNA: TGTGCCAGCAGCGTCGGGGGGAGGACAGATACGCAGTATTTT. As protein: CASSVGGRTDTQYF.

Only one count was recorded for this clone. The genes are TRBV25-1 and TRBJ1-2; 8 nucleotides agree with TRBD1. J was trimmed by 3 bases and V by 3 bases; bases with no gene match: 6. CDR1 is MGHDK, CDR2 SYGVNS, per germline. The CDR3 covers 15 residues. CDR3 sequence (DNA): TGTGCCAGCAGTGAGGGGACAGGAAATTACTATGGCTACACCTTC. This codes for CASSEGTGNYYGYTF.

CDR3 DNA sequence: TGTGCCAGCACCTCGAGTGGAGCGGCTAATGAAAAACTGTTTTTT. As protein: CASTSSGAANEKLFF. This chain links TRBV2 with TRBJ1-4; D is unresolved. Deletions cut 7 bases from V and 3 bases from J, with 15 bases between. The germline V gene has CDR1 SNHLY and CDR2 FYNNEI. The CDR3 covers 15 residues. Drawing the rest from reference TRBV2 and TRBJ1-4, the complete variable domain is EPEVTQTPSHQVTQMGQEVILRCVPISNHLYFYWYRQILGQKVEFLVSFYNNEISEKSEIFDDQFSVERPDGSNFTLKIRSTKLEDSAMYFCASTSSGAANEKLFFGSGTQLSVL.